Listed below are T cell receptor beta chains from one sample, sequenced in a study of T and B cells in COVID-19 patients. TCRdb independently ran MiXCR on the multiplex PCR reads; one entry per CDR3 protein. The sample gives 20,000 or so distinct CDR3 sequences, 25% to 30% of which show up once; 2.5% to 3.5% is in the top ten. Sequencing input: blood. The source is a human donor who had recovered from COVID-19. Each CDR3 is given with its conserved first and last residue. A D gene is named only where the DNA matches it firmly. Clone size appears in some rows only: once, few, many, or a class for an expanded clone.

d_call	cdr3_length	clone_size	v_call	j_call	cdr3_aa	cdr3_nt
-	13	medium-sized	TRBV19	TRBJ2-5	CASGGTPQETQYF	TGTGCCAGTGGCGGGACGCCACAAGAGACCCAGTACTTC
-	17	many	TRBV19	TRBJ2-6	CASSYRVVGSGANVLTF	TGTGCCAGTAGTTACAGGGTCGTGGGCTCTGGGGCCAACGTCCTGACTTTC
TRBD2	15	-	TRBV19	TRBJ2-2	CASSSRAGAAGELFF	TGTGCCAGTAGTAGTCGAGCGGGAGCGGCCGGGGAGCTGTTTTTT
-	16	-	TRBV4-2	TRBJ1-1	CASSQDEATMNTEAFF	TGTGCCAGCAGCCAAGACGAAGCGACAATGAACACTGAAGCTTTCTTT
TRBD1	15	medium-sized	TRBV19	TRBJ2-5	CASSKGTGRQETQYF	TGTGCCAGTAGTAAGGGGACAGGGAGACAAGAGACCCAGTACTTC
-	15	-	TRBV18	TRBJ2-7	CASSPGSREPYEQYF	TGTGCCAGCTCACCAGGAAGCCGGGAACCCTACGAGCAGTACTTC
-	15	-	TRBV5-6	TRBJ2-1	CASSLTSGVGAEQFF	TGTGCCAGCAGCTTAACGTCGGGGGTTGGAGCTGAGCAGTTCTTC
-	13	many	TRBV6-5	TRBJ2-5	CASSTDAKETQYF	TGTGCCAGCAGTACTGACGCGAAAGAGACCCAGTACTTC
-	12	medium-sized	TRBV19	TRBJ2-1	CARVRDFNEQFF	TGTGCCCGAGTTCGGGACTTCAATGAGCAGTTCTTC
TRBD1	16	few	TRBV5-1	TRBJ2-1	CASSAGQGEIGGEQFF	TGCGCCAGCAGCGCCGGACAGGGGGAGATTGGGGGTGAGCAGTTCTTC
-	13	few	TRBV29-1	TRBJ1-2	CSVVTESNYGYTF	TGCAGCGTTGTTACGGAGTCTAACTATGGCTACACCTTC
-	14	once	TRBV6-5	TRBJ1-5	CDSSEDRNNQPQHF	TGTGACAGCAGCGAAGACAGAAACAATCAGCCCCAGCATTTT
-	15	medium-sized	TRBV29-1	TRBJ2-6	CSGGLPSSGANVLTF	TGCAGCGGGGGACTGCCTAGCTCTGGGGCCAACGTCCTGACTTTC
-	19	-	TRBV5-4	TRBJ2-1	CASSLSPILGGGLLNEQFF	TGTGCCAGCAGCTTGTCCCCTATCTTGGGGGGGGGGCTTTTGAATGAGCAGTTCTTC
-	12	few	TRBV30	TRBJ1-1	CAWRHQSTEAFF	TGTGCCTGGAGACACCAGTCCACTGAAGCTTTCTTT
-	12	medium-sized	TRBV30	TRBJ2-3	CACRRGTDTQYF	TGTGCCTGCCGACGGGGCACAGATACGCAGTATTTT
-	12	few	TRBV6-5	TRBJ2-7	CASSYQGREQYF	TGTGCCAGCAGTTATCAGGGTCGCGAGCAGTACTTC
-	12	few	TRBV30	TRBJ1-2	CAWSERSYGYTF	TGTGCCTGGAGTGAGCGGAGCTATGGCTACACCTTC
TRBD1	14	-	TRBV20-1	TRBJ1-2	CSAAGDRGGEGYTF	TGCAGTGCTGCGGGGGACAGGGGTGGCGAAGGCTACACCTTC
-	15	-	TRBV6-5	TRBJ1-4	CASSYTRDGSFPLFF	TGTGCCAGCAGTTACACAAGGGACGGATCTTTTCCACTGTTTTTT
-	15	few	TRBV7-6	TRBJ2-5	CASSRGGSQWNTQYF	TGTGCCAGCAGCAGAGGAGGGTCACAATGGAATACCCAGTACTTC
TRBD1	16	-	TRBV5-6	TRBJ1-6	CASSIASGTGNSPLHF	TGTGCCAGCAGCATCGCCTCCGGGACAGGGAATTCACCCCTCCACTTT
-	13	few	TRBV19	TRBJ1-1	CASSIDLPTEAFF	TGTGCCAGTAGTATAGACCTGCCAACTGAAGCTTTCTTT
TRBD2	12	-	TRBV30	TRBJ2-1	CAGLAGVREQFF	TGTGCCGGGCTAGCGGGAGTGAGAGAGCAGTTCTTC
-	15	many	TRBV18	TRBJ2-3	CASSPPHGNTDTQYF	TGTGCCAGCTCACCACCGCACGGGAACACAGATACGCAGTATTTT
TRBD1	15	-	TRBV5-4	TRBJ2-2	CASSGTGANTGELFF	TGTGCCAGCAGCGGGACAGGAGCGAACACCGGGGAGCTGTTTTTT
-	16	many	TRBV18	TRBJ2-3	CASSPQDGGRSDTQYF	TGTGCCAGCTCACCGCAAGATGGGGGCCGGTCAGATACGCAGTATTTT
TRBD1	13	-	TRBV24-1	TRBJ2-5	CATSGRGTETQYF	TGTGCCACCAGTGGCAGGGGGACAGAGACCCAGTACTTC
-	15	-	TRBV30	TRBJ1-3	CASTGAVLSGNTIYF	TGTGCCTCTACGGGGGCGGTACTCTCTGGAAACACCATATATTTT
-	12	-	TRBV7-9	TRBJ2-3	CASRYPTDTQYF	TGTGCCAGCAGATACCCCACAGATACGCAGTATTTT
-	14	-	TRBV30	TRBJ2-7	CAWSPTFSSYEQYF	TGTGCCTGGAGTCCCACCTTTAGCTCCTACGAGCAGTACTTC
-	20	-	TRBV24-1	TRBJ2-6	CATSDLHRRRDRAGANVLTF	TGTGCCACCAGTGATTTGCACCGTCGCAGGGATAGGGCTGGGGCCAACGTCCTGACTTTC
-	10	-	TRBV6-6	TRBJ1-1	CASSQYEAFF	TGTGCCAGCAGCCAGTACGAGGCTTTCTTT
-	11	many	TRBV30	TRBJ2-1	CAWGPGGEQFF	TGTGCCTGGGGGCCAGGGGGGGAGCAGTTCTTC
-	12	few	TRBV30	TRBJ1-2	CAWSRANYGYTF	TGTGCCTGGAGTAGGGCTAACTATGGCTACACCTTC
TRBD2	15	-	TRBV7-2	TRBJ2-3	CASSALQRGSDTQYF	TGTGCCAGCAGCGCGCTGCAGCGGGGTTCAGATACGCAGTATTTT
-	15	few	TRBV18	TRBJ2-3	CASSPMTSKGDTQYF	TGTGCCAGCTCACCCATGACTAGTAAGGGGGATACGCAGTATTTT
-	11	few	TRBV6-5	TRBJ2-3	CASSFDGSQYF	TGTGCCAGCAGCTTCGACGGCTCACAGTATTTT
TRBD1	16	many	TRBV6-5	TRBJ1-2	CASTAYGDSTNYGYTF	TGTGCCAGCACCGCCTATGGGGACAGCACAAACTATGGCTACACCTTC
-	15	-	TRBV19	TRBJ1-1	CASSRTSGGGTEAFF	TGTGCCAGCAGTCGGACTAGCGGGGGGGGCACTGAAGCTTTCTTT
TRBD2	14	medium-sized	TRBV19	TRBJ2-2	CASSTSGSSGELFF	TGTGCCAGTAGCACTAGCGGGAGTTCCGGGGAGCTGTTTTTT
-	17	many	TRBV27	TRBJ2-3	CASGAGPYSKGTDTQYF	TGTGCCAGCGGTGCGGGACCTTATTCTAAGGGCACAGATACGCAGTATTTT
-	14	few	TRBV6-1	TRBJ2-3	CASIATRETDTQYF	TGTGCCAGCATCGCAACTCGGGAGACAGATACGCAGTATTTT